Below are 9 T cell receptor beta chains sequenced from a single sample in a study of blood T cells in healthy people across ages. Primers used in a second PCR of about 7 to 12 cycles were a sample-barcoded 5' primer and a J-beta primer mix. TCRdb reprocessed the 5' RACE reads via MiXCR and lists one record per CDR3 protein. The sample lists over 1,200,000 distinct CDR3 sequences; 45% to 70% were seen once. The sequenced sample was blood. Receptors were obtained from a man aged 18 to 30 in good health.

This clonotype was found a few times. The chain links TRBV28 to TRBJ2-3; no clear D. The CDR3 sequence is 11 residues long. The germline CDR1 and CDR2 sequences are MDHEN and SYDVKM. Trimming stripped 5 bases from V and 8 bases from J, with 8 bases between. CDR3 nucleotides: TGTGCCAGCAGTGAATTCGCTACGCAGTATTTT. It translates to CASSEFATQYF.

The chain combines TRBV21-1 with TRBJ1-2; whether TRBD1, the table's D call, matches the DNA was not checked. TRBV21-1 is assigned pseudogene status. This CDR3 region has 17 residues. DNA for the CDR3: TGTGCCAGCAGCAGACAGGACAGGGATTTTCTGGTTGGTGGCTACACCTTC. Its translation: CASSRQDRDFLVGGYTF.

The chain combines TRBV20-1 with TRBJ2-7; D could derive from TRBD1 or TRBD2 (5 bases each). Trimming removed 3 bases from V and 2 bases from J, with 14 bases in between. CDR1 DFQATT and CDR2 SNEGSKA come from the germline V gene (reference sequence). This CDR3 contains 14 residues. The CDR3: CSASWGTGPYEQYF. CDR3 in DNA: TGCAGTGCTAGTTGGGGGACGGGTCCCTACGAGCAGTACTTC.

The chain links TRBV12-3 or TRBV12-4 to TRBJ2-3, with D hard to call. The germline V and J ends were trimmed by 1 base and 1 base, with 9 bases remaining between them. The CDR3 covers 15 residues. The CDR3 region has the DNA TGTGCCAGCAGTTTAGAGGCTCTTCGCACAGATACGCAGTATTTT. Translating gives CASSLEALRTDTQYF.

J is TRBJ2-1 and V is TRBV7-9; 9 bases map to TRBD2. The V segment lost 5 bases and the J segment 7 bases; nucleotides outside the gene matches: 15. Looked up from germline, CDR1 is SEHNR and CDR2 is FQNEAQ (reference sequence). This CDR3 has 17 residues. This chain's CDR3 is CASSPLRTSALSNEQFF. In DNA, the CDR3 is TGTGCCAGCAGCCCCCTGCGGACTAGCGCTTTGAGTAATGAGCAGTTCTTC.

This clonotype was counted a single time. This chain connects TRBV3-1 to TRBJ2-1; D gene ambiguous. Germline values: CDR1 LGHDT, CDR2 YNNKEL (reference sequence). The CDR3 has 14 residues. The V end was cut by 0 bases, the J end by 6 bases, with 9 bases between. Written as DNA, the CDR3 is TGTGCCAGCAGCCAAGATGGCAGCCCCAATGAGCAGTTCTTC. This gives the protein CASSQDGSPNEQFF.

This clonotype turned up a few times. The J gene is TRBJ2-5, the V gene TRBV28; no clear D gene. Germline V gene data show CDR1 as MDHEN and CDR2 as SYDVKM. The V and J ends lost 7 bases and 1 base respectively, with 4 bases between them. CDR3 length equals 11 residues. CDR3 in amino acids: CASTLQETQYF. The DNA of the CDR3 is TGTGCCAGCACCCTCCAAGAGACCCAGTACTTC.

The chain joins TRBV4-1 to TRBJ1-1, with D possibly TRBD1 on 5 matching bases. Germline assignment: CDR1 MGHRA and CDR2 YSYEKL. The CDR3 totals 14 residues. V was pared by 7 bases and J by 4 bases, with 16 bases between. The CDR3 sequence is CASTNIRGVTEAFF. The DNA of the CDR3 is TGCGCCAGCACCAATATTCGAGGGGTCACTGAAGCTTTCTTT.

The V gene is TRBV20-1, the J gene TRBJ2-4, with D maybe TRBD2 (5 bases). The DNA matches TRBJ2-7 better at its end, which makes the J call doubtful. The CDR3 covers 14 residues. Germline CDR1 is DFQATT and CDR2 is SNEGSKA (reference sequence). CDR3 DNA sequence: TGCAGTGCTAGACGGCCGGGGAACCCCTACGAGCAGTACTTC. Its protein is CSARRPGNPYEQYF.